There are a few counts of the clone carrying this T cell receptor beta chain. The antigen remains unidentified. The CDR3 contains 16 residues. CDR1 and CDR2 (germline): SGHKS, YYEKEE (reference sequence). V lost 0 bases and J lost 0, with 9 bases in between. One entry per CDR3 protein, called by TCRdb with MiXCR from the RT-PCR reads. The sample yields almost 600,000 distinct CDR3 sequences, 12% to 15% seen once. The data were taken from a study of response to subunit inactivated influenza vaccine. General study findings and limits: Each seasonal influenza vaccination recruits few new T cells, the authors suggested.

Sequenced here: PBMCs from blood, sampled 11 to 12 days after vaccination. The origin of this receptor is a man aged 45-65 years who received an inactivated influenza vaccine. The rearrangement joins TRBV5-5 to TRBJ2-2, with D hard to call. CDR3 nucleotide sequence: TGTGCCAGCAGCTTGGGAGCAGTCTCGAACACCGGGGAGCTGTTTTTT. It specifies CASSLGAVSNTGELFF.